One sample yielded the 2 T cell receptor beta chains listed below, sequenced in a study of CD8 T cells in Susac syndrome. Reverse transcription of roughly 0.5 to 1 ug RNA used random hexamers. TCRdb reprocessed the immunoSEQ multiplex PCR reads with MiXCR, giving one entry per CDR3 protein. The table includes roughly 180,000 distinct CDR3 sequences, over 85% detected once. Sequenced material: CD4+ T cells from PBMCs. These receptors originate from a human donor in good health.

The chain uses TRBV29-1 and TRBJ1-4; maybe TRBD1 (5 bases). Trimming took 4 bases from V and 7 from J, leaving 10 bases between them. The germline V gene encodes CDR1 SQVTM and CDR2 ANQGSEA. The CDR3 has 12 residues. CDR3 nucleotides: TGCAGCGTTGCCGCTGGGGGTGAAAAACTGTTTTTT. It is translated as CSVAAGGEKLFF.

This chain links TRBV20-1 with TRBJ2-1; D unresolved. The CDR3 is 12 residues long. With 6 bases removed from V and 3 bases from J, the gap between germline ends came to 9 bases. Germline CDR1 is DFQATT and CDR2 is SNEGSKA (reference sequence). The CDR3 nucleotides read TGCAGTGCCAAAGGTATCTACAATGAGCAGTTCTTC. Its protein is CSAKGIYNEQFF.